This TCR beta chain was sequenced in a study of cytomegalovirus exposure and HLA in healthy donors. Whole-study findings and limits: Data from an earlier analysis indicated that most TCR beta V segments were productive either about 87% or about 30% of the time. Reportedly, TCR beta sequences accurately predicted HLA-A and HLA-B alleles in most subjects. In a later analysis, TCR beta V- and J-gene trimming showed a link to a missense DCLRE1C variant.

V dropped 5 bases and J dropped 4 bases, with 18 bases sitting between them. In germline, CDR1 is SGHNT, CDR2 YENEEA. This CDR3 region has 15 residues. PCR amplification relied on 60 Vbeta primers (plus 13 Jbeta primers). Sequenced by immunoSEQ multiplex PCR; TCRdb stores in-frame clones only, minus some. The sample lists fewer than 30,000 clones; 62% were seen once. Concerning this clone itself: The antigen is undetermined.

This chain links TRBV11-3 with TRBJ2-7; tentative D call: TRBD1 (5 bases). Sample: PBMCs. This clonotype was sampled from a male donor in good health and CMV-seropositive. CDR3 protein: CASSPTVGLGYEQYF. DNA for the CDR3: TGTGCCAGCAGCCCCACGGTGGGGCTCGGATACGAGCAGTACTTC.